The 21 T cell receptor beta chains presented below share a single source sample, sequenced in a study of blood T cells in healthy people across ages. It was with a sample-barcoded 5' primer and a J-beta primer mix that a second PCR of about 6 to 11 cycles was run. TCRdb re-analysed the 5' RACE reads in MiXCR, keeping a single row per CDR3 protein. The table records 1,500,000 or so distinct CDR3 sequences, 59% of them present only once. The sample comprised blood. The receptors were gathered from a young man in good health.

The gene calls are TRBV5-8 and TRBJ2-5; D is ambiguous. The end of the DNA aligns better with TRBJ2-7, so the J call may be wrong. The CDR3 totals 13 residues. Germline CDR1 SGHTS, CDR2 YDEGEE. CDR3 in amino acids: CASNLRGSYEQYF. The CDR3 DNA reads TGTGCCAGCAACCTACGTGGATCCTACGAGCAGTACTTC.

This clonotype occurred a few times. The CDR3 is CSAREDSSFTQPQHF. CDR3 nucleotides: TGCAGTGCTAGAGAGGACAGCTCCTTCACTCAGCCCCAGCATTTT. The rearrangement joins TRBV20-1 to TRBJ1-5, with D perhaps TRBD1 (6 bases). This CDR3 region has 15 residues. Germline values: CDR1 DFQATT, CDR2 SNEGSKA (reference sequence). V gave up 0 bases and J gave up 6 bases, with 15 bases separating them.

This clonotype came up once. This chain joins TRBV7-2 and TRBJ1-2, with 8 bases fitting TRBD1. Trimming cost V 0 bases and J 8 bases; bases outside gene matches: 14. The CDR3 length is 17 residues. CDR1 is SGHTA and CDR2 is FQGNSA in the germline V gene. CDR3 DNA sequence: TGTGCCAGCAGCTTAGCCGTCGGACAGGGTCGGGCCGGGGGCTACACCTTC. Protein sequence: CASSLAVGQGRAGGYTF.

There are a few counts of this clonotype. This chain connects TRBV27 to TRBJ1-6; no clear D. V lost 3 bases and J 5 bases, leaving 8 bases between the germline ends. The germline V gene has CDR1 MNHEY and CDR2 SMNVEV (reference sequence). The CDR3 has 14 residues. CDR3 in amino acids: CASSFQGHNSPLHF. The CDR3, as DNA: TGTGCCAGCAGTTTTCAAGGTCATAATTCACCCCTCCACTTT.

The genes are TRBV6-5 and TRBJ2-6; possibly TRBD2 for D (5 bases). The CDR3 runs to 15 residues. Germline CDR1 is MNHEY and CDR2 is SVGAGI. Trimming cost V 2 bases and J 0 bases, with 5 bases left between them. The CDR3 DNA reads as TGTGCCAGCAGTTACCGGGGCTCTGGGGCCAACGTCCTGACTTTC. Protein sequence: CASSYRGSGANVLTF.

The rearrangement joins TRBV7-2 to TRBJ2-7; the match to TRBD2 covers 10 bases. The assigned J gene may be wrong: the sequence end matches TRBJ2-1 better. Germline lookup yields CDR1 SGHTA and CDR2 FQGNSA. This CDR3 spans 20 amino acids. CDR3: CASSQTSSGGPARSFYEQFF. The DNA for the CDR3 is TGTGCCAGCAGCCAGACCTCTAGCGGGGGACCGGCCCGATCTTTCTACGAGCAGTTCTTC.

This sequence joins TRBV14 and TRBJ2-1; maybe TRBD2 (5 bases). Trimming took 0 bases from V and 3 from J, leaving 12 bases between them. Germline V gene data show CDR1 as SGHDN and CDR2 as FVKESK. This CDR3 has 16 amino acids. The CDR3 spells CASSQEVGSFYNEQFF. The CDR3 DNA reads as TGTGCCAGCAGCCAAGAGGTGGGGAGCTTCTACAATGAGCAGTTCTTC.

The count of this clonotype is one. This chain connects TRBV6-2 or TRBV6-3 to TRBJ2-5; D gene uncertain. V shed 1 base and J shed 3 bases, with 18 bases lying between them. Germline values: CDR1 MNHEY, CDR2 SVGEGT. The CDR3 is made up of 17 amino acids. Here the CDR3 DNA reads TGTGCCAGCAGTTACTGGCAGATTGTTCAGAAAAAAGAGACCCAGTACTTC. Protein sequence: CASSYWQIVQKKETQYF.

This clonotype was counted only a few times. The V call is TRBV29-1, the J call TRBJ2-4; D may correspond to TRBD1 or TRBD2 (5 bases each). Deletions cut 4 bases from V and 6 bases from J, with 19 bases between. Germline lookup yields CDR1 SQVTM and CDR2 ANQGSEA. This CDR3 contains 15 residues. DNA of the CDR3: TGCAGCGTTGCACCTTCAGGGAGCCATGGAAACATTCAGTACTTC. Amino acid sequence: CSVAPSGSHGNIQYF. Based on the CDR3 plus reference TRBV29-1 and TRBJ2-4, the full variable domain is SAVISQKPSRDICQRGTSLTIQCQVDSQVTMMFWYRQQPGQSLTLIATANQGSEATYESGFVIDKFPISRPNLTFSTLTVSNMSPEDSSIYLCSVAPSGSHGNIQYFGAGTRLSVL.

This chain links TRBV4-2 with TRBJ2-5; 10 nucleotides agree with TRBD2. CDR3 length equals 16 residues. The germline gives CDR1 LGHNA, CDR2 YNFKEQ. The junction had 6 bases not matched to a gene; V was cut back by 3 bases and J by 2 bases. CDR3 nucleotides: TGTGCCAGCAGCCAGGGGAGCGGGGGGGGACAAGAGACCCAGTACTTC. It is translated as CASSQGSGGGQETQYF.

The chain combines TRBV7-6 with TRBJ2-7; perhaps TRBD1 as D (6 bases). This CDR3 has 14 amino acids. Germline CDR1 and CDR2: SGHVS and FNYEAQ. V lost 4 bases to trimming and J lost 5 bases, with 15 bases between them. DNA for the CDR3: TGTGCCAGCAGCTCCTACAGGGAGTCCAACGAGCAGTACTTC. Its translation is CASSSYRESNEQYF.

In this sample, this clonotype turned up a few times. This rearrangement joins TRBV3-1 to TRBJ2-5; D gene uncertain. The CDR3 runs 9 residues. V was clipped by 8 bases and J by 2 bases, with 0 bases between them. CDR1 is LGHDT, CDR2 YNNKEL, per germline (reference sequence). The DNA of the CDR3 is TGTGCCAGCCAAGAGACCCAGTACTTC. This translates into CASQETQYF.

This clonotype occurred once. The CDR3 spells CATEGGDETQYF. The CDR3 DNA reads TGTGCCACCGAGGGGGGGGACGAGACCCAGTACTTC. The V call is TRBV27, the J call TRBJ2-5; D might be TRBD2 (7 bases). Between the trimmed V and J ends, which lost 10 bases and 5 bases, there was a span of 14 bases. The germline V gene has CDR1 MNHEY and CDR2 SMNVEV (reference sequence). The CDR3 has 12 amino acids.

The chain is built from TRBV6-5 and TRBJ2-1, with 9 bases identical to TRBD2. The CDR3 totals 16 residues. Trimming at V came to 0 bases and at J to 5 bases, leaving 5 bases not matched to a gene. The germline V gene encodes CDR1 MNHEY and CDR2 SVGAGI. CDR3 region: CASSYSGAGGHNEQFF. The DNA for the CDR3 is TGTGCCAGCAGTTACTCGGGAGCGGGGGGACACAATGAGCAGTTCTTC.

The CDR3: CASSTTGAGYEQYF. The CDR3 DNA follows: TGCGCCAGCAGCACAACGGGGGCGGGGTACGAGCAGTACTTC. The V call is TRBV5-1, the J call TRBJ2-5; D could derive from TRBD1 or TRBD2 (6 bases each). With the DNA end fitting TRBJ2-7 better, the J assignment may be wrong. The CDR3 sequence is 14 residues long. Per germline, CDR1 SGHRS and CDR2 YFSETQ.

V usage is TRBV13 and J usage is TRBJ2-5, with 13 bases fitting TRBD2. TRBJ2-7 explains the end of the DNA better; the J call may be wrong. Germline values: CDR1 PRHDT, CDR2 FYEKMQ (reference sequence). The CDR3 spans 16 residues. The CDR3 loop is CASSARTSGSGYEQYF. The DNA for the CDR3 is TGTGCCAGCAGCGCCCGGACTAGCGGGAGCGGTTACGAGCAGTACTTC.

The chain has TRBV11-2 and TRBJ2-1, with D possibly TRBD2 on 7 matching bases. With 0 bases removed from V and 0 bases from J, the gap between germline ends came to 18 bases. From germline, CDR1 is SGHAT and CDR2 FQNNGV. The CDR3 loop spans 19 amino acids. The DNA of the CDR3 is TGTGCCAGCAGCTTAGAGCCCGAGGGGGGGGAGAGCTCCTACAATGAGCAGTTCTTC. It codes for CASSLEPEGGESSYNEQFF.

This clonotype was observed a handful of times. The rearrangement links TRBV6-5 to TRBJ2-7; possibly TRBD2 for D (6 bases). Between the trimmed V and J ends, which lost 5 bases and 7 bases, there was a span of 15 bases. This CDR3 region has 13 residues. Germline V lookup: CDR1 MNHEY, CDR2 SVGAGI. The DNA for the CDR3 is TGTGCCAGCAGTCCCCCGGGAGCTCGGGAGCAGTACTTC. Protein product: CASSPPGAREQYF.

This clonotype was found a few times. This sequence joins TRBV29-1 and TRBJ2-3; 9 bases are shared with TRBD2. Unmatched junction bases numbered 17, after V lost 6 bases and J lost 10 bases. The CDR3 spans 15 residues. Germline V gene lookup returns CDR1 SQVTM and CDR2 ANQGSEA. The CDR3 sequence: CSVDWWTSVLSAQYF. The CDR3 nucleotides read TGCAGCGTCGACTGGTGGACTAGCGTGTTATCGGCGCAGTATTTT.

This chain connects TRBV25-1 to TRBJ2-1, with D perhaps matching TRBD2 (6 bases). Between the trimmed V and J ends, which lost 1 base and 1 base, there was a span of 11 bases. Germline lookup yields CDR1 MGHDK and CDR2 SYGVNS. CDR3 size: 16 residues. CDR3 residues: CASSESRDSSYNEQFF. Written as DNA, the CDR3 is TGTGCCAGCAGTGAATCTCGGGACTCATCCTACAATGAGCAGTTCTTC.

This clonotype was picked up one time. V and J are TRBV3-1 and TRBJ2-4; D is ambiguous. CDR1 is LGHDT and CDR2 is YNNKEL in the germline V gene (reference sequence). V lost 4 bases, J lost 2 bases, and 6 bases lay in between. The CDR3 covers 13 residues. The chain's CDR3 is CASSLASKNIQYF. The CDR3 DNA is TGTGCCAGCAGCCTAGCATCCAAAAACATTCAGTACTTC. The full variable domain, completed using reference TRBV3-1 and TRBJ2-4, is DTAVSQTPKYLVTQMGNDKSIKCEQNLGHDTMYWYKQDSKKFLKIMFSYNNKELIINETVPNRFSPKSPDKAHLNLHINSLELGDSAVYFCASSLASKNIQYFGAGTRLSVL.